This TCR beta chain stems from a study of blood T cell repertoires in COVID-19. Study in general: Samples representing acute and convalescent COVID-19 were sourced from the United States, Italy and Spain. T cells, B-cell-depleted T cells, or PBMCs supplied cDNA or gDNA.

Per the study methods: Estimates of nucleated cell counts were drawn from the amplification of reference gene primers. The method was immunoSEQ multiplex PCR; TCRdb's version includes in-frame clones alone and lacks a portion of them. Clone size and V and J calls were adopted from that table, with D and trimming inferred from the DNA. The data show around 25,000 clones, with 88% seen just once and roughly 22% held by the top ten. Germline CDR1 is SGHRS and CDR2 is YFSETQ. V was cut by 5 bases and J by 0 bases, with 11 bases left in between. The CDR3 totals 15 residues. Sequencing was done on a sample of peripheral blood. The receptor's source is a man between 65 and 79 years old in a cohort sampled during active COVID-19. The chain recombines TRBV5-1 with TRBJ1-4; D not resolved. CDR3 DNA sequence: TGCGCCAGCAGTTTAGAGGCAGCAACTAATGAAAAACTGTTTTTT. Translated, it gives CASSLEAATNEKLFF. Drawing the rest from reference TRBV5-1 and TRBJ1-4, the complete variable domain is KAGVTQTPRYLIKTRGQQVTLSCSPISGHRSVSWYQQTPGQGLQFLFEYFSETQRNKGNFPGRFSGRQFSNSRSEMNVSTLELGDSALYLCASSLEAATNEKLFFGSGTQLSVL.